Each of the 9 T cell receptor beta chains below was sequenced from the same sample in a study of monozygotic twins with inflammatory bowel disease. TCRdb re-called the 5' RACE reads; every CDR3 protein appears as one record, without DNA. This sample's table reports about 150,000 distinct CDR3 sequences. Material: blood. The receptors were sampled from a human donor with ulcerative colitis or Crohn's disease, or a healthy co-twin of an affected twin (not recorded which).

V and J are TRBV29-1 and TRBJ1-2; the TCRdb call, TRBD1, lacks DNA for checking. The CDR3 length is 13 residues. Germline V gene sequence: CDR1 SQVTM, CDR2 ANQGSEA. CDR3 amino acids: CSCGGGTGYGYTF.

J is TRBJ2-1 and V is TRBV6-2 or TRBV6-3; the TCRdb D gene call, TRBD2, has no DNA to confirm it. The germline V gene has CDR1 MNHEY and CDR2 SVGEGT. CDR3 length: 18 amino acids. CDR3 sequence reads: CASSYSGTSESSYNEQFF.

This chain links TRBV5-1 with TRBJ1-1. This CDR3 region has 16 residues. The germline CDR1 and CDR2 sequences are SGHRS and YFSETQ. CDR3 region: CASSLALGGRSTEAFF.

The chain recombines TRBV6-5 with TRBJ1-3. The germline V gene has CDR1 MNHEY and CDR2 SVGAGI. The CDR3 spans 16 residues. CDR3 sequence: CASSYMPVFSGNTIYF.

The gene calls are TRBV29-1 and TRBJ1-1. The CDR3 covers 13 residues. Germline loops: CDR1 SQVTM, CDR2 ANQGSEA. The CDR3 reads CSVHIGMNTEAFF. Based on the CDR3 plus reference TRBV29-1 and TRBJ1-1, the full variable domain is SAVISQKPSRDICQRGTSLTIQCQVDSQVTMMFWYRQQPGQSLTLIATANQGSEATYESGFVIDKFPISRPNLTFSTLTVSNMSPEDSSIYLCSVHIGMNTEAFFGQGTRLTVV.

This rearrangement joins TRBV18 to TRBJ2-5; as DNA is missing, the TRBD1 call by TCRdb cannot be tested. From germline, CDR1 is KGHSH and CDR2 LQKENI. This CDR3 comprises 14 residues. CDR3 in amino acids: CASRPGQTQETQYF.

The V and J genes are TRBV11-2 and TRBJ2-2. The germline CDR1 and CDR2 sequences are SGHAT and FQNNGV. The CDR3 runs 12 residues. CDR3 region: CASRPVTGELFF.

J is TRBJ2-2 and V is TRBV5-6; TCRdb indicates TRBD2, and absent DNA this call remains unverified. This CDR3 spans 17 amino acids. The germline V gene has CDR1 SGHDT and CDR2 YYEEEE. CDR3 region: CASSLVRVTANTGELFF.

The rearrangement joins TRBV29-1 to TRBJ1-1. Germline V gene lookup returns CDR1 SQVTM and CDR2 ANQGSEA. The CDR3 contains 14 residues. CDR3 protein: CSVEWVDRNTEAFF.